The 16 T cell receptor beta chains below were found in one sample sequenced in a study of blood T cell repertoires in COVID-19. TCRdb keeps only in-frame clones here, not all; method: immunoSEQ multiplex PCR. Here the sample spans more than 30,000 clones, roughly 94% being singletons. The sequencing sample was made of peripheral blood. Source of these receptors: a human donor with active COVID-19. The donor label of this sample is uncertain.

The gene calls are TRBV19 and TRBJ2-5; TRBD1 might be the D (6 bases). V was trimmed by 6 bases and J by 3 bases, leaving 14 bases between them. Germline lookup yields CDR1 LNHDA and CDR2 SQIVND (reference sequence). The CDR3 consists of 14 residues. CDR3 bases: TGTGCCAGTAGCCCAGACCACAGGGAAGAGACCCAGTACTTC. Its translation: CASSPDHREETQYF.

This clone came up once. V and J are TRBV7-9 and TRBJ2-7, with 9 bases that match TRBD1. This CDR3 contains 14 residues. The germline V gene encodes CDR1 SEHNR and CDR2 FQNEAQ (reference sequence). The V segment lost 2 bases and the J segment 3 bases; nucleotides outside the gene matches: 2. The CDR3 loop is CASSLKGQGYEQYF. The CDR3 DNA is TGTGCCAGCAGCTTAAAGGGACAGGGCTACGAGCAGTACTTC. The variable domain in full, completed from reference TRBV7-9 and TRBJ2-7, reads DTGVSQNPRHKITKRGQNVTFRCDPISEHNRLYWYRQTLGQGPEFLTYFQNEAQLEKSRLLSDRFSAERPKGSFSTLEIQRTEQGDSAMYLCASSLKGQGYEQYFGPGTRLTVT.

The V call is TRBV7-2, the J call TRBJ2-5; 8 bases agree with TRBD2. V shed 2 bases, J shed 2 bases, and the junction held 13 bases outside the gene matches. Looked up from germline, CDR1 is SGHTA and CDR2 is FQGNSA. CDR3 length: 18 residues. The CDR3 loop is CASSLSPAGGAGQETQYF. The CDR3 region has the DNA TGTGCCAGCAGCTTATCGCCCGCCGGGGGGGCCGGGCAAGAGACCCAGTACTTC.

The rearrangement uses TRBV5-8 and TRBJ1-5; 8 bases line up with TRBD1. The CDR3 covers 14 residues. With V trimmed by 2 bases and J by 7 bases, 5 bases remained unmatched. CDR1 and CDR2 (germline): SGHTS, YDEGEE. The CDR3 protein is CASSFPGGRQPQHF. CDR3 coding DNA: TGTGCCAGCAGCTTTCCAGGGGGCAGGCAGCCCCAGCATTTT.

The V call is TRBV6-2 or TRBV6-3, the J call TRBJ2-2, with TRBD1 matching over 8 bases. Trimming at V came to 4 bases and at J to 4 bases, leaving 5 bases not matched to a gene. This CDR3 contains 15 residues. Germline V gene data show CDR1 as MNHEY and CDR2 as SVGEGT. CDR3 DNA sequence: TGTGCCAGCAGTTCCCAGGGGGCGGCCACCGGGGAGCTGTTTTTT. Translation gives CASSSQGAATGELFF.

This CDR3 is CASSSPGQRNTEAFF. CDR3 coding DNA: TGTGCCAGCAGTTCCCCGGGACAGAGGAACACTGAAGCTTTCTTT. The V gene is TRBV6-6, the J gene TRBJ1-1, with 7 bases that match TRBD1. CDR1 is MNHNY, CDR2 SVGAGI, per germline (reference sequence). The J segment lost 1 base and the V segment lost 4 bases, leaving 6 bases of the junction unmatched. The CDR3 loop spans 15 amino acids.

The J gene is TRBJ2-1, the V gene TRBV24-1, with a tentative D call TRBD1 (5 bases). Per the germline V gene, CDR1 is KGHDR and CDR2 is SFDVKD. This CDR3 has 14 residues. Trimming removed 4 bases at V and 10 bases at J, with 16 bases between. Here the CDR3 reads CATSEAGSAAEQFF. CDR3 DNA sequence: TGTGCCACCAGTGAGGCAGGGTCGGCGGCGGAGCAGTTCTTC.

The chain links TRBV5-1 to TRBJ2-5, with D possibly being TRBD1 (6 bases). Trimming left V 2 bases short and J 1 base short, with 9 bases between. In germline, CDR1 is SGHRS, CDR2 YFSETQ. CDR3 length equals 14 residues. The CDR3 nucleotides read TGCGCCAGCAGCTTAGGGACACTCCAAGAGACCCAGTACTTC. This codes for CASSLGTLQETQYF.

V and J are TRBV11-2 and TRBJ2-3; 7 nucleotides agree with TRBD1. CDR3 length: 15 amino acids. J gave up 2 bases and V 2 bases, and 4 bases lay outside the gene matches. Germline loops: CDR1 SGHAT, CDR2 FQNNGV. This CDR3 reads CASSLSRGYTDTQYF. The CDR3 DNA reads as TGTGCCAGCAGCTTAAGCAGGGGGTACACAGATACGCAGTATTTT.

V usage is TRBV11-3 and J usage is TRBJ2-1; 9 nucleotides line up with TRBD1. The CDR3 spans 15 residues. CDR1 is SGHNT and CDR2 is YENEEA in the germline V gene. V dropped 5 bases and J dropped 9; count of bases not matched to a gene: 11. The CDR3: CASSHRDRVKGEQFF. As DNA, the CDR3 is TGTGCCAGCAGCCACCGGGACAGGGTTAAGGGTGAGCAGTTCTTC.

The rearrangement uses TRBV24-1 and TRBJ1-4; 10 nucleotides match TRBD1. CDR3 length: 14 amino acids. J gave up 7 bases and V 7 bases, and 5 bases lay outside the gene matches. CDR1 is KGHDR and CDR2 is SFDVKD in the germline V gene. CDR3 protein: CATSGTGEGEKLFF. DNA for the CDR3: TGTGCCACCAGCGGGACAGGGGAAGGTGAAAAACTGTTTTTT.

V and J are TRBV11-3 and TRBJ1-6; 8 nucleotides align to TRBD1. CDR1 and CDR2 from the germline V gene are SGHNT and YENEEA. This CDR3 has 15 residues. The junction had 9 bases not matched to a gene; V was cut back by 5 bases and J by 9 bases. The CDR3 region is CASSRFGQGSSPLHF. Written as DNA, the CDR3 is TGTGCCAGCAGCCGATTCGGACAGGGCAGTTCACCCCTCCACTTT.

The genes are TRBV4-3 and TRBJ2-1; tentatively, D is TRBD2 (5 bases). Germline-derived CDR1 and CDR2 are LGHNA and YSLEER. Trimming shortened V by 1 base and J by 5 bases, and 18 bases separated the two germline ends. This CDR3 comprises 17 residues. This chain's CDR3 is CASSQVARRQKDNEQFF. In DNA form, the CDR3 reads TGCGCCAGCAGCCAAGTAGCGCGAAGGCAGAAAGACAATGAGCAGTTCTTC.

In this sample, this clone turned up once. The CDR3 loop reads CASSLASYNEQFF. CDR3 nucleotide sequence: TGTGCCAGCAGTTTAGCTAGCTACAATGAGCAGTTCTTC. This rearrangement joins TRBV27 to TRBJ2-1, with D hard to call. Germline-derived CDR1 and CDR2 are MNHEY and SMNVEV (reference sequence). CDR3 length: 13 residues. Trimming took off 2 bases at V and 3 bases at J, with 5 bases between the two ends.

The J gene is TRBJ1-4, the V gene TRBV6-5, with TRBD1 matching over 9 bases. The V segment lost 0 bases and the J segment 6 bases; nucleotides outside the gene matches: 5. This CDR3 has 16 residues. Germline V CDR1 and CDR2: MNHEY, SVGAGI. DNA of the CDR3: TGTGCCAGCAGTTACTCCGGGACAGGGATGGATGAAAAACTGTTTTTT. The encoded protein is CASSYSGTGMDEKLFF.

The chain has TRBV9 and TRBJ2-7; 14 bases match TRBD2. Per germline, CDR1 SGDLS and CDR2 YYNGEE. V lost 4 bases to trimming and J lost 5 bases; unmatched junction nucleotides: 5. The CDR3 contains 15 residues. For the CDR3, the DNA is TGTGCCAGCAGCCGGGGGACTAGCGGGAGTCACGAGCAGTACTTC. This sequence encodes CASSRGTSGSHEQYF.